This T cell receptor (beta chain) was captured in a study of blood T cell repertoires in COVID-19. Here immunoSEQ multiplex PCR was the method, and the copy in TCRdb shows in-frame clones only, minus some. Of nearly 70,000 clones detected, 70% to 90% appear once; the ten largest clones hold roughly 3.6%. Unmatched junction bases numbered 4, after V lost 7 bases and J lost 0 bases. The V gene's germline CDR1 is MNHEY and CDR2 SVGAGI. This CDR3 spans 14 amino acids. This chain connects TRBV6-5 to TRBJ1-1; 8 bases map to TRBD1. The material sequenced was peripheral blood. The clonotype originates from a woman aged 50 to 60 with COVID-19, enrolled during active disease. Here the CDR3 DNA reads TGTGCCAGCAACCTGGACAGGGTGAACACTGAAGCTTTCTTT. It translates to CASNLDRVNTEAFF.